This entry lists 31 T cell receptor beta chains sequenced from one sample in a study of T cell responses to AZD1222 COVID-19 vaccine (dated by TCRdb to the early 2020s). The library was produced with the immunoSEQ multiplex PCR assay. Here the immuneACCESS table is served through TCRdb, limited to in-frame sequences with V and J called. Missing clones are a known gap in these copies; in checked studies unresolved V genes cover under half, and the rest lacks a known reason. The sample table contains approximately 100,000 clones; only one count was recorded for roughly nine tenths of them. 1.3% of the sample goes to the ten largest clones. Sample time point, as interpreted from the label and publication: baseline before first vaccination. Sequences were derived from peripheral blood, sampled on day 0 of AZD1222 vaccination. The receptors were gathered from an adult in good health.

This clone was recorded once. The chain has TRBV3-1 (or the pseudogene TRBV3-2) and TRBJ1-5; no reliable D call. Trimming stripped 0 bases from V and 0 bases from J, with 3 bases between. The CDR3 consists of 14 residues. Germline V CDR1 and CDR2: LGHDT, YNNKEL (reference sequence). The CDR3 spells CASSQDGSNQPQHF. CDR3 nucleotides: TGTGCCAGCAGCCAAGACGGTAGCAATCAGCCCCAGCATTTT.

The rearrangement uses TRBV7-9 and TRBJ1-2; TRBD1 matches 7 bases. The CDR3 length is 12 residues. V was pared by 5 bases and J by 4 bases, with 1 base of the junction left unmatched. Germline assignment: CDR1 SEHNR and CDR2 FQNEAQ (reference sequence). The CDR3 DNA reads TGTGCCAGCAGCGGGACAGCCTATGGCTACACCTTC. This sequence encodes CASSGTAYGYTF.

The CDR3 loop reads CASSQEGTSGGADTQYF. CDR3 DNA sequence: TGCGCCAGCAGCCAAGAGGGGACTAGCGGGGGTGCAGATACGCAGTATTTT. The chain has TRBV4-1 and TRBJ2-3; the match to TRBD2 covers 14 bases. The CDR3 length is 17 residues. Germline loops: CDR1 MGHRA, CDR2 YSYEKL. V trimming: 0 bases; J trimming: 4 bases; junction bases outside the gene matches: 3.

The chain employs TRBV4-1 and TRBJ1-6; D is possibly TRBD1 (5 bases). Germline V CDR1 and CDR2: MGHRA, YSYEKL. V lost 0 bases to trimming and J lost 10 bases, with 16 bases between them. The CDR3 extends over 16 amino acids. This CDR3 reads CASSQDSGDGLSPLHF. The DNA of the CDR3 is TGCGCCAGCAGCCAAGATAGCGGGGACGGCTTATCACCCCTCCACTTT.

The J gene is TRBJ2-4, the V gene TRBV6-1; tentatively, D is TRBD1 (5 bases). Germline V gene sequence: CDR1 MNHNS, CDR2 SASEGT. Deletions cut 2 bases from V and 9 bases from J, with 11 bases between. The CDR3 covers 13 residues. The CDR3, as DNA: TGTGCCAGCAGTGAATCCAGGGATGGCATTCAGTACTTC. As protein: CASSESRDGIQYF.

The genes are TRBV6-5 and TRBJ2-2; D is perhaps TRBD1 (6 bases). V was shortened by 7 bases and J by 4 bases, with 10 bases between the two germline ends. There are 13 residues in the CDR3. Germline V gene lookup returns CDR1 MNHEY and CDR2 SVGAGI. The CDR3 loop is CASKKGVTGELFF. The CDR3 DNA is TGTGCCAGCAAAAAGGGGGTCACCGGGGAGCTGTTTTTT.

The rearrangement joins TRBV6-5 to TRBJ2-1; 9 bases agree with TRBD1. The CDR3 extends over 14 amino acids. Per the germline V gene, CDR1 is MNHEY and CDR2 is SVGAGI. The J segment lost 7 bases and the V segment lost 4 bases, leaving 5 bases of the junction unmatched. The CDR3 here is CASSWTGAWNEQFF. The CDR3 nucleotides are TGTGCCAGCAGTTGGACAGGGGCCTGGAATGAGCAGTTCTTC.

The V and J genes are TRBV24-1 and TRBJ1-1; tentative D call: TRBD1 (6 bases). The germline V gene encodes CDR1 KGHDR and CDR2 SFDVKD. The V end lost 5 bases, the J end lost 8 bases, and 8 bases lay between the germline ends. The CDR3 covers 11 residues. The CDR3 protein is CATSAGTEAFF. The CDR3 nucleotides are TGTGCCACCAGTGCCGGGACAGAAGCTTTCTTT.

The chain is built from TRBV10-1 and TRBJ1-1; a weak D match, TRBD1 (6 bases). The germline V gene encodes CDR1 WNHNN and CDR2 SYGVQD (reference sequence). V lost 2 bases and J 7 bases, leaving 17 bases between the germline ends. The CDR3 is 15 residues long. The CDR3 reads CASSEGYGQRVEAFF. CDR3 coding DNA: TGCGCCAGCAGTGAGGGCTATGGACAGCGGGTTGAAGCTTTCTTT.

The genes are TRBV14 and TRBJ2-6; D unresolved. This CDR3 is 18 amino acids long. V shed 5 bases and J shed 0 bases, with 17 bases lying between them. Germline V gene data show CDR1 as SGHDN and CDR2 as FVKESK. CDR3 bases: TGTGCCAGCAGCTCCACATTCTTGGGGTACTCTGGGGCCAACGTCCTGACTTTC. This codes for CASSSTFLGYSGANVLTF.

Here the CDR3 reads CASSRSSVASYEQYF. DNA of the CDR3: TGTGCCAGCAGCCGCTCCTCTGTGGCCTCCTACGAGCAGTACTTC. The chain recombines TRBV3-1 (or the pseudogene TRBV3-2) with TRBJ2-7; D is unresolved. Germline V gene sequence: CDR1 LGHDT, CDR2 YNNKEL (reference sequence). The CDR3 is made up of 15 amino acids. The V end was cut by 4 bases, the J end by 0 bases, with 13 bases between.

V is TRBV3-1 (or the pseudogene TRBV3-2) and J is TRBJ2-7; D possibly corresponds to TRBD2 (6 bases). Germline V gene data show CDR1 as LGHDT and CDR2 as YNNKEL (reference sequence). This CDR3 has 14 residues. Trimming took off 5 bases at V and 1 base at J, with 12 bases between the two ends. CDR3: CASSSSGGSYEQYF. The CDR3 bases are TGTGCCAGCAGCTCATCTGGGGGGTCCTACGAGCAGTACTTC.

V and J are TRBV25-1 and TRBJ1-2; D is unresolved. CDR1 and CDR2 (germline): MGHDK, SYGVNS. V lost 6 bases, J lost 5 bases, and 7 bases lay in between. The CDR3 runs 11 residues. CDR3 DNA sequence: TGTGCCAGCAGCCAGGCTTATGGCTACACCTTC. Its protein product is CASSQAYGYTF.

The chain links TRBV28 to TRBJ2-7, with TRBD1 matching over 7 bases. Germline V CDR1 and CDR2: MDHEN, SYDVKM. Losses at the gene ends were 3 bases for V and 2 bases for J; bases not matched to a gene: 4. The CDR3 sequence is 14 residues long. In DNA form, the CDR3 reads TGTGCCAGCAGTTTGTCAGGGGGTACCTACGAGCAGTACTTC. Translation: CASSLSGGTYEQYF.

This rearrangement joins TRBV3-1 (or the pseudogene TRBV3-2) to TRBJ1-6; 8 positions agree with TRBD1. Germline values: CDR1 LGHDT, CDR2 YNNKEL (reference sequence). The CDR3 runs to 16 residues. V gave up 2 bases and J gave up 9 bases; unmatched junction bases: 9. The DNA for the CDR3 is TGTGCCAGCAGCCAACACTCCACAGGGGGTCGTTCACCCCTCCACTTT. This gives the protein CASSQHSTGGRSPLHF.

This clone was counted a single time. In the same sample, other DNA sequences code for this CDR3. The rearrangement joins TRBV5-6 to TRBJ1-2; no reliable D call. V was trimmed by 0 bases and J by 4 bases, leaving 1 base between them. The CDR3 extends over 11 amino acids. The germline CDR1 and CDR2 sequences are SGHDT and YYEEEE. The CDR3 here is CASSLGYGYTF. In DNA, the CDR3 is TGTGCCAGCAGCTTGGGCTATGGCTACACCTTC. The full variable domain, completed using reference TRBV5-6 and TRBJ1-2, is DAGVTQSPTHLIKTRGQQVTLRCSPKSGHDTVSWYQQALGQGPQFIFQYYEEEERQRGNFPDRFSGHQFPNYSSELNVNALLLGDSALYLCASSLGYGYTFGSGTRLTVV.

The chain couples TRBV19 to TRBJ1-1; D is unclear. V lost 8 bases and J lost 0, with 16 bases in between. There are 15 residues in the CDR3. In germline, CDR1 is LNHDA, CDR2 SQIVND (reference sequence). The CDR3 reads CASARSREMNTEAFF. The CDR3 coding sequence is TGTGCCAGTGCAAGGAGTCGGGAGATGAACACTGAAGCTTTCTTT. The full variable domain, in which reference TRBV19 and TRBJ1-1 provide the parts outside the CDR3, is DGGITQSPKYLFRKEGQNVTLSCEQNLNHDAMYWYRQDPGQGLRLIYYSQIVNDFQKGDIAEGYSVSREKKESFPLTVTSAQKNPTAFYLCASARSREMNTEAFFGQGTRLTVV.

V is TRBV3-1 (or the pseudogene TRBV3-2) and J is TRBJ2-3; D gene uncertain. The CDR3 is 15 amino acids. The germline gives CDR1 LGHDT, CDR2 YNNKEL (reference sequence). V shed 5 bases and J shed 2 bases, with 14 bases lying between them. The CDR3 DNA follows: TGTGCCAGCAGCGGGATATCCGAACCCACAGATACGCAGTATTTT. Encoded protein: CASSGISEPTDTQYF.

CDR3 loop: CASSPKGAGNTIYF. DNA for the CDR3: TGTGCCAGCAGCCCAAAGGGGGCTGGAAACACCATATATTTT. The chain couples TRBV7-9 to TRBJ1-3, with D possibly TRBD1 on 6 matching bases. CDR3 length: 14 residues. With 5 bases removed from V and 2 bases from J, the gap between germline ends came to 10 bases. Germline V gene sequence: CDR1 SEHNR, CDR2 FQNEAQ (reference sequence). The full variable domain, with the rest looked up from reference TRBV7-9 and TRBJ1-3, is DTGVSQNPRHKITKRGQNVTFRCDPISEHNRLYWYRQTLGQGPEFLTYFQNEAQLEKSRLLSDRFSAERPKGSFSTLEIQRTEQGDSAMYLCASSPKGAGNTIYFGEGSWLTVV.

The chain couples TRBV9 to TRBJ2-2; D is ambiguous. V was pared by 1 base and J by 6 bases, with 4 bases between. The CDR3 has 12 residues. Germline V gene lookup returns CDR1 SGDLS and CDR2 YYNGEE. CDR3 nucleotide sequence: TGTGCCAGCAGCGTACTGGCCGGGGAGCTGTTTTTT. Translated, it gives CASSVLAGELFF.

This sequence joins TRBV11-3 and TRBJ1-5; no clear D. From germline, CDR1 is SGHNT and CDR2 YENEEA. The CDR3 spans 15 residues. V was pared by 0 bases and J by 4 bases, with 10 bases between. The CDR3 loop reads CASSLETLPNQPQHF. CDR3 DNA: TGTGCCAGCAGCTTAGAGACGCTTCCTAATCAGCCCCAGCATTTT.

The DNA for the CDR3 is TGTGCCAGCAGTCAACAGGGGGCGAGGGGCTACACCTTC. Residues: CASSQQGARGYTF. The chain has TRBV6-5 and TRBJ1-2; the match to TRBD1 covers 9 bases. Trimming took 5 bases from V and 8 from J; bases not matched to a gene: 6. The CDR3 length is 13 residues. CDR1 and CDR2 from the germline V gene are MNHEY and SVGAGI.

This clone was observed a handful of times. The gene calls are TRBV29-1 and TRBJ1-1; weak D call: TRBD1 (6 bases). The length of the CDR3 is 13 residues. V dropped 6 bases and J dropped 0 bases, with 11 bases sitting between them. Germline values: CDR1 SQVTM, CDR2 ANQGSEA. The CDR3 sequence is CSVHRAVNTEAFF. For the CDR3, the DNA is TGCAGCGTGCACAGGGCGGTGAACACTGAAGCTTTCTTT.

The rearrangement joins TRBV27 to TRBJ1-2, with D maybe TRBD1 (5 bases). The CDR3 length is 14 residues. Germline CDR1 is MNHEY and CDR2 is SMNVEV (reference sequence). V was trimmed by 0 bases and J by 4 bases, leaving 9 bases between them. For the CDR3, the DNA is TGTGCCAGCAGTTTATCACCAGGGCTCTATGGCTACACCTTC. It encodes CASSLSPGLYGYTF.

The V gene is TRBV19, the J gene TRBJ2-7, with 7 bases fitting TRBD1. Germline V CDR1 and CDR2: LNHDA, SQIVND (reference sequence). The CDR3 contains 13 residues. Trimming removed 3 bases from V and 4 bases from J; junction bases left unmatched: 3. Here the CDR3 reads CASSMRGPYEQYF. Written as DNA, the CDR3 is TGTGCCAGTAGTATGAGGGGGCCGTACGAGCAGTACTTC.

This rearrangement joins TRBV27 to TRBJ1-5, with D uncertain. The CDR3 loop spans 15 amino acids. The V end was cut by 7 bases, the J end by 0 bases, with 13 bases between. Germline V gene data show CDR1 as MNHEY and CDR2 as SMNVEV (reference sequence). The CDR3 loop is CASTPRVHSNQPQHF. The CDR3 nucleotides read TGTGCCAGCACACCCCGGGTCCATAGCAATCAGCCCCAGCATTTT.

The V gene is TRBV28, the J gene TRBJ1-2; D not resolved. Per the germline V gene, CDR1 is MDHEN and CDR2 is SYDVKM. The CDR3 spans 15 residues. Trimming took off 2 bases at V and 8 bases at J, with 18 bases between the two ends. In nucleotides, the CDR3 is TGTGCCAGCAGTTTAAGAGCAGCTCCAACAGTAGGCTACACCTTC. Its protein product is CASSLRAAPTVGYTF.

The rearrangement uses TRBV3-1 (or the pseudogene TRBV3-2) and TRBJ2-4; 16 bases match TRBD2. The CDR3 loop spans 18 amino acids. Germline V gene data show CDR1 as LGHDT and CDR2 as YNNKEL (reference sequence). Trimming removed 4 bases from V and 4 bases from J; junction bases left unmatched: 7. The CDR3 DNA follows: TGTGCCAGCAGCCCAGCGGGACTAGCGGGGGGGACAAAAAACATTCAGTACTTC. It translates to CASSPAGLAGGTKNIQYF.

The V gene is TRBV19, the J gene TRBJ1-5; the D is unclear. CDR1 LNHDA and CDR2 SQIVND come from the germline V gene (reference sequence). The CDR3 extends over 16 amino acids. Trimming took off 6 bases at V and 0 bases at J, with 15 bases between the two ends. In nucleotides, the CDR3 is TGTGCCAGTAGACCCACCCTTATTTATAGCAATCAGCCCCAGCATTTT. Its translation is CASRPTLIYSNQPQHF.

This chain uses TRBV3-1 (or the pseudogene TRBV3-2) with TRBJ1-3; 8 bases line up with TRBD1. This CDR3 spans 18 amino acids. Germline trimming cut 2 bases from V and 3 bases from J; bases unmatched to any gene: 12. Per germline, CDR1 LGHDT and CDR2 YNNKEL (reference sequence). This CDR3 reads CASSQFYQGAVSGNTIYF. The CDR3 region has the DNA TGTGCCAGCAGCCAATTTTATCAGGGGGCGGTCAGTGGAAACACCATATATTTT.

The chain carries TRBV30 and TRBJ1-6; D may be TRBD1 (5 bases). The CDR3 length is 16 residues. Germline-derived CDR1 and CDR2 are GTSNPN and SVGIG (reference sequence). Deletions cut 4 bases from V and 9 bases from J, with 22 bases between. The CDR3, as DNA: TGTGCCTGGACAAAAACTAGCGGGACCTCCGTTTCACCCCTCCACTTT. Its translation is CAWTKTSGTSVSPLHF.